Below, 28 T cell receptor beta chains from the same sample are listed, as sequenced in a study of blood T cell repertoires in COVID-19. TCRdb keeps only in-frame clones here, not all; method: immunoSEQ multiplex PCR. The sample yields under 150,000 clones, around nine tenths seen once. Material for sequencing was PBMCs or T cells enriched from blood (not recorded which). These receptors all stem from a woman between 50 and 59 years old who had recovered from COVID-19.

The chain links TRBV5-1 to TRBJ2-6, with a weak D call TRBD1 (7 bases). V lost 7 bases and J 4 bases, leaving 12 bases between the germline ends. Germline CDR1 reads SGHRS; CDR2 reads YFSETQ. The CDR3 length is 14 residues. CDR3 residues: CASLEGAGANVLTF. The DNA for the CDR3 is TGCGCCAGCCTGGAGGGGGCCGGGGCCAACGTCCTGACTTTC.

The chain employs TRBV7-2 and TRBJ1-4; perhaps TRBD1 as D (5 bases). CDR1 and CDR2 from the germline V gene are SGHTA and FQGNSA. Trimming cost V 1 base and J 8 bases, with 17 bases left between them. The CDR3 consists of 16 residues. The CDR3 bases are TGTGCCAGCAGCTTAGTGGTTCGGGGGGTGAGGGAAAAACTGTTTTTT. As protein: CASSLVVRGVREKLFF. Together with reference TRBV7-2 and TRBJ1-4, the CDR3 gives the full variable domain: GAGVSQSPSNKVTEKGKDVELRCDPISGHTALYWYRQSLGQGLEFLIYFQGNSAPDKSGLPSDRFSAERTGGSVSTLTIQRTQQEDSAVYLCASSLVVRGVREKLFFGSGTQLSVL.

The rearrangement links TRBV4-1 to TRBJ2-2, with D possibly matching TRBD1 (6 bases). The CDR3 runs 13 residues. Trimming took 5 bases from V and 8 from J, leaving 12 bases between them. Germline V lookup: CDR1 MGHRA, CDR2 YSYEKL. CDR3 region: CASSSQDSGELFF. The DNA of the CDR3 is TGCGCCAGCAGCTCCCAGGACAGTGGGGAGCTGTTTTTT.

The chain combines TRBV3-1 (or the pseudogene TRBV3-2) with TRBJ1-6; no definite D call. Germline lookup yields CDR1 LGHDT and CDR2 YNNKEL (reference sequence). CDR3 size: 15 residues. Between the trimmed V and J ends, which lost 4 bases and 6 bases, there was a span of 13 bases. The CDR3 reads CASSPGLVFNSPLHF. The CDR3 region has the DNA TGTGCCAGCAGCCCAGGTTTGGTTTTTAATTCACCCCTCCACTTT.

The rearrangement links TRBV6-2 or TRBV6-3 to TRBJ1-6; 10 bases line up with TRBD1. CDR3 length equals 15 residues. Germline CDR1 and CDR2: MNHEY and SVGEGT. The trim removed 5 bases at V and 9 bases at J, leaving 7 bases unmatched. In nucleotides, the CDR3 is TGTGCCAGCAGTCCACCGGGACAGGGGATTTCACCCCTCCACTTT. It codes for CASSPPGQGISPLHF.

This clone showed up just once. Here the CDR3 reads CASSYSQGLSPLHF. The CDR3 DNA follows: TGTGCCAGCAGCTACTCTCAGGGGCTCTCACCCCTCCACTTT. V is TRBV7-2 and J is TRBJ1-6; a weak D match, TRBD1 (6 bases). V was shortened by 4 bases and J by 10 bases, with 14 bases between the two germline ends. The CDR3 extends over 14 amino acids. Germline values: CDR1 SGHTA, CDR2 FQGNSA.

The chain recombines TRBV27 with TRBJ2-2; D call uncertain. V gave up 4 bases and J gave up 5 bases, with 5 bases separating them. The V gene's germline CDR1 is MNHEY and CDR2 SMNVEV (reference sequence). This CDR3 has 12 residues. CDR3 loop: CASSSLTGELFF. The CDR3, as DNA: TGTGCCAGCAGTTCCCTTACCGGGGAGCTGTTTTTT.

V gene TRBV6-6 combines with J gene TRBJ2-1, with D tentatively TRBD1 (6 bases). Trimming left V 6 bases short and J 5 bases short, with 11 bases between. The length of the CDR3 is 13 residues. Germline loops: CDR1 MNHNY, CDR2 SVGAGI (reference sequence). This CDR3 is CASSPTGNNEQFF. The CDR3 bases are TGTGCCAGCAGCCCAACAGGGAACAATGAGCAGTTCTTC.

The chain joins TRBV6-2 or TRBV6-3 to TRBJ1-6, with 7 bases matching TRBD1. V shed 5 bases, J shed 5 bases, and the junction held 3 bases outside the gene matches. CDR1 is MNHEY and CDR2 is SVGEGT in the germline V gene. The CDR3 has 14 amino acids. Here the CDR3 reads CASSITGDNSPLHF. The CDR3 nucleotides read TGTGCCAGCAGTATTACAGGGGATAATTCACCCCTCCACTTT.

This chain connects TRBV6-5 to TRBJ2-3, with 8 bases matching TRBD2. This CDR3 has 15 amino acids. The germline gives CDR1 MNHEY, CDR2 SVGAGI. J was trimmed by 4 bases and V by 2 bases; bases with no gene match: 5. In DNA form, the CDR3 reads TGTGCCAGCAGTTACCTCGGGGGGGCCCCAGATACGCAGTATTTT. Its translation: CASSYLGGAPDTQYF.

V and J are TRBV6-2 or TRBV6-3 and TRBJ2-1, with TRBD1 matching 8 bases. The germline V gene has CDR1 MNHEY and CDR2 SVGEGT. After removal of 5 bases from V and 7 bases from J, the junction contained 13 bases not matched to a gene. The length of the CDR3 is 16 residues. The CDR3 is CASSKNPGQEKNEQFF. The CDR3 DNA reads TGTGCCAGCAGTAAAAACCCGGGACAGGAGAAAAATGAGCAGTTCTTC.

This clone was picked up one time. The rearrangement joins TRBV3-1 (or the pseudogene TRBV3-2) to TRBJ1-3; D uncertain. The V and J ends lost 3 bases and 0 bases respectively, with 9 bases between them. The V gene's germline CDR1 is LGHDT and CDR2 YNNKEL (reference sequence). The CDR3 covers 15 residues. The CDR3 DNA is TGTGCCAGCAGCCATCGATCGGTCTCTGGAAACACCATATATTTT. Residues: CASSHRSVSGNTIYF.

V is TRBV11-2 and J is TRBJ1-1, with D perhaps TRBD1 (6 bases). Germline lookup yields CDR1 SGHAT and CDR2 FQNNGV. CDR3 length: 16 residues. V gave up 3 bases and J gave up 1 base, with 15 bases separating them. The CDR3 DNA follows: TGTGCCAGCAGCTTGGAACCGGGACAAAGGAACACTGAAGCTTTCTTT. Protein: CASSLEPGQRNTEAFF.

The CDR3 nucleotides are TGTGCCAGCAGCGTACCGAGCGGGGGTTACAATGAGCAGTTCTTC. This translates into CASSVPSGGYNEQFF. The chain links TRBV14 to TRBJ2-1; TRBD2 aligns across 8 bases. There are 15 residues in the CDR3. The junction had 7 bases not matched to a gene; V was cut back by 5 bases and J by 4 bases. Germline V gives CDR1 SGHDN, CDR2 FVKESK. The full variable domain, rest sourced from reference TRBV14 and TRBJ2-1, is EAGVTQFPSHSVIEKGQTVTLRCDPISGHDNLYWYRRVMGKEIKFLLHFVKESKQDESGMPNNRFLAERTGGTYSTLKVQPAELEDSGVYFCASSVPSGGYNEQFFGPGTRLTVL.

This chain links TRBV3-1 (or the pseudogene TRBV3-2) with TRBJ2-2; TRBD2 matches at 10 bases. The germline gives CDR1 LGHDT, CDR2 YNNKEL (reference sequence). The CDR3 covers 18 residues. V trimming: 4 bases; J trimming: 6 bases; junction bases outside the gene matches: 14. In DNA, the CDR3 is TGTGCCAGCAGCCCCCGGTTTTTAGCGGGGGGATTGCCCGGGGAGCTGTTTTTT. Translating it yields CASSPRFLAGGLPGELFF.

CDR3 in amino acids: CASSADRGRWNEQFF. The CDR3 bases are TGTGCCAGCAGCGCGGACAGGGGGCGTTGGAATGAGCAGTTCTTC. The chain recombines TRBV2 with TRBJ2-1; 11 bases fit TRBD1. Germline V gene data show CDR1 as SNHLY and CDR2 as FYNNEI. This CDR3 is 15 amino acids long. Trimming cost V 6 bases and J 7 bases; bases outside gene matches: 8. Full variable domain (outside the CDR3, taken from reference TRBV2 and TRBJ2-1): EPEVTQTPSHQVTQMGQEVILRCVPISNHLYFYWYRQILGQKVEFLVSFYNNEISEKSEIFDDQFSVERPDGSNFTLKIRSTKLEDSAMYFCASSADRGRWNEQFFGPGTRLTVL.

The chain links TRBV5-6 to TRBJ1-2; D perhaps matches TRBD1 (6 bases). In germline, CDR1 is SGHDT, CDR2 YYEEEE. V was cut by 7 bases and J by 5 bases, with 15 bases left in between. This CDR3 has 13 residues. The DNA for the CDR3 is TGTGCCAGCCTAGAGGGGGTAGGATATGGCTACACCTTC. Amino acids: CASLEGVGYGYTF.

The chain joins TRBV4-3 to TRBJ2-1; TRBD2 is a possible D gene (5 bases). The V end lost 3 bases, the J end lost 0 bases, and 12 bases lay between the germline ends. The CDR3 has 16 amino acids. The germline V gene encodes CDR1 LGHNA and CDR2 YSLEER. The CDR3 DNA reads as TGCGCCAGCAGCCATCTTTTAGCGAGCTCCTACAATGAGCAGTTCTTC. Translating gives CASSHLLASSYNEQFF.

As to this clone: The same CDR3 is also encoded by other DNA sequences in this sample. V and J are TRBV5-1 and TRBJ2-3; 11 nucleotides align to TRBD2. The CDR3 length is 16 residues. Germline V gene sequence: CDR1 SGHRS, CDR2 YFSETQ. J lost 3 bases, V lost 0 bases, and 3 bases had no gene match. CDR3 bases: TGCGCCAGCAGCTTGGTGGCTAGCGGGGGGACAGATACGCAGTATTTT. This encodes CASSLVASGGTDTQYF.

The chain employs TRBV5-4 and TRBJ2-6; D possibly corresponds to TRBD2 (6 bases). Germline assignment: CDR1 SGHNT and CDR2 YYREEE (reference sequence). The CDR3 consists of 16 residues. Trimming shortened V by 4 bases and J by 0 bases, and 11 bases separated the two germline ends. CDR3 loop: CASSEGGISGANVLTF. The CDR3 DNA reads TGTGCCAGCAGCGAAGGAGGGATCTCTGGGGCCAACGTCCTGACTTTC.

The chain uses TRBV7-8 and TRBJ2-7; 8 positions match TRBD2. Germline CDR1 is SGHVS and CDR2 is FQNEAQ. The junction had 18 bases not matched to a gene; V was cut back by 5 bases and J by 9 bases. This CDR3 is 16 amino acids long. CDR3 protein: CASSRVRPSGSGVQYF. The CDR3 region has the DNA TGTGCCAGCAGCCGAGTAAGGCCTAGCGGGTCAGGTGTGCAGTACTTC.

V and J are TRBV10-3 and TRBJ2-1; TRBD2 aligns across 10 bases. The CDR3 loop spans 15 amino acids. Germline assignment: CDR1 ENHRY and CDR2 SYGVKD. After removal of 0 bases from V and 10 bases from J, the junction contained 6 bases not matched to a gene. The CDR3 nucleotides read TGTGCCATCAGTGAGTCAAGCGGGGGGGCCGAGGAGCAGTTCTTC. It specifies CAISESSGGAEEQFF.

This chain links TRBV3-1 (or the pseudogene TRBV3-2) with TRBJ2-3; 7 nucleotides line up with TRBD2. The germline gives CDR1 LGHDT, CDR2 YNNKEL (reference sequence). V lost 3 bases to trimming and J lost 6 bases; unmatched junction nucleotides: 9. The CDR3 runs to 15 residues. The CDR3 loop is CASSHHKMGGDTQYF. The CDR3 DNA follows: TGTGCCAGCAGCCACCACAAGATGGGGGGGGATACGCAGTATTTT.

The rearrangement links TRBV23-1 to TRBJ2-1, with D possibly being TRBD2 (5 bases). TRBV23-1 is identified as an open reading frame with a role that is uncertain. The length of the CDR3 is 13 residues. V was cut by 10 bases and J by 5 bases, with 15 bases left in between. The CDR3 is CATRNSADNEQFF. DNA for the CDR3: TGCGCCACCAGAAATAGCGCCGACAATGAGCAGTTCTTC.

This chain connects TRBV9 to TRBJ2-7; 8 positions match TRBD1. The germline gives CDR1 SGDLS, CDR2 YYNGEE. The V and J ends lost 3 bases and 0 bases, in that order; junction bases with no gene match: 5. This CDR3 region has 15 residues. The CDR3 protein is CASSGGTGLSYEQYF. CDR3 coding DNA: TGTGCCAGCAGCGGGGGGACAGGCCTCTCCTACGAGCAGTACTTC. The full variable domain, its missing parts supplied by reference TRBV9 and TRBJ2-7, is DSGVTQTPKHLITATGQRVTLRCSPRSGDLSVYWYQQSLDQGLQFLIQYYNGEERAKGNILERFSAQQFPDLHSELNLSSLELGDSALYFCASSGGTGLSYEQYFGPGTRLTVT.

The DNA for the CDR3 is TGTGCCAGCTCACCCTTCGGAGAAAGGAACACTGAAGCTTTCTTT. Translating gives CASSPFGERNTEAFF. The rearrangement uses TRBV18 and TRBJ1-1; D is unresolved. Trimming pared 3 bases from V and 1 base from J, leaving 12 bases between. The CDR3 spans 15 residues. Per the germline V gene, CDR1 is KGHSH and CDR2 is LQKENI. Complete variable domain (other parts from reference TRBV18 and TRBJ1-1): NAGVMQNPRHLVRRRGQEARLRCSPMKGHSHVYWYRQLPEEGLKFMVYLQKENIIDESGMPKERFSAEFPKEGPSILRIQQVVRGDSAAYFCASSPFGERNTEAFFGQGTRLTVV.

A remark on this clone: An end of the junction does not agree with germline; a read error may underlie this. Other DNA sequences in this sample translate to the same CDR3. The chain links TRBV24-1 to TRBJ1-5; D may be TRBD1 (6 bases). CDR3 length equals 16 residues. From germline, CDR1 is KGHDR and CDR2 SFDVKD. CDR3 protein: CATSDSRGAWNQPQHF. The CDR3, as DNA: TGTGCCACCAGTGATTCACGGGGGGCGTGGAATCAGCCTCAGCATTTT.

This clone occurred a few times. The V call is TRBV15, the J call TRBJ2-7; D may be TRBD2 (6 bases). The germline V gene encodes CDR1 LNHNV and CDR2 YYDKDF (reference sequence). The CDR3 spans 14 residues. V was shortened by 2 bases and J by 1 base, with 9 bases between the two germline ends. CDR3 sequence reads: CATSRYGTSYEQYF. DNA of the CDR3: TGTGCCACCAGCAGATACGGGACTTCCTACGAGCAGTACTTC.